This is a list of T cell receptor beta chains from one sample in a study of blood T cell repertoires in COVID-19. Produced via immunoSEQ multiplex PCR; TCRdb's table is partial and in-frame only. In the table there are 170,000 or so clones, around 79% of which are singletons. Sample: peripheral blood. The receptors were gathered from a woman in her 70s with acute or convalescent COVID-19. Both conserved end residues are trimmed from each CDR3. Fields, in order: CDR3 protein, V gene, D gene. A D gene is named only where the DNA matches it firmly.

CDR3aa: ASSHAGNYT
v_gene: TRBV4-1
d_gene: .

CDR3aa: ASSRDRMNTEAF
v_gene: TRBV11-1
d_gene: TRBD1

CDR3aa: ASVGQPTDTQY
v_gene: TRBV19
d_gene: .

CDR3aa: ASSSTTGIYEQY
v_gene: TRBV5-1
d_gene: TRBD1

CDR3aa: ASSRAGGAPDDNEQF
v_gene: TRBV19
d_gene: .

CDR3aa: ASTLRDFYNEQF
v_gene: TRBV7-2
d_gene: .

CDR3aa: ASKVRGFGTEAF
v_gene: TRBV19
d_gene: .

CDR3aa: ASSQGTGSNQPQH
v_gene: TRBV3-1/TRBV3-2
d_gene: TRBD1

CDR3aa: ASSLHYEQY
v_gene: TRBV12-3/TRBV12-4
d_gene: .

CDR3aa: ASSWTSGRMETQY
v_gene: TRBV5-1
d_gene: TRBD2

CDR3aa: ASSLEDRVIDEAF
v_gene: TRBV5-1
d_gene: TRBD1